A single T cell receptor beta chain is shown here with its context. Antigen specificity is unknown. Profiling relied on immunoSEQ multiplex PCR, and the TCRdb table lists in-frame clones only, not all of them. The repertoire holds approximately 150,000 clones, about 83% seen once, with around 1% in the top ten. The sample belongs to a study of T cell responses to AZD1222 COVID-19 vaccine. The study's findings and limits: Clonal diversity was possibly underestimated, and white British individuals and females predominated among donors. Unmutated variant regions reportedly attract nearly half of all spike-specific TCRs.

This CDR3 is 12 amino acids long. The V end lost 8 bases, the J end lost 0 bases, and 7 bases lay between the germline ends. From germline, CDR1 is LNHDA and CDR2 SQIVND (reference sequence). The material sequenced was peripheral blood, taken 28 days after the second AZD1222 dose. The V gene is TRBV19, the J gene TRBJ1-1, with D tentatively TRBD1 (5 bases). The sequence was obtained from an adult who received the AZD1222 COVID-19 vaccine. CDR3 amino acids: CASGTVNTEAFF. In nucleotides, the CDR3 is TGTGCCAGTGGGACGGTGAACACTGAAGCTTTCTTT.